The 28 T cell receptor beta chains given below trace back to one sample, sequenced in a study of beta chain features in type 1 diabetes. The whole isolated RNA underwent reverse transcription, so sequencing captured expressed TCRB transcripts. Assay: immunoSEQ multiplex PCR; the TCRdb copy retains only in-frame clones and omits some. There are some 400,000 clones in the sample; more than 12% occur only once, and 0.019% lies in the top ten. The sample was naive CD4+ T cells from blood. These receptors were obtained from a young woman in good health.

This clone was seen more than once but under ten times. The rearrangement uses TRBV15 and TRBJ2-7; TRBD1 aligns across 9 bases. CDR3 size: 14 residues. Germline lookup yields CDR1 LNHNV and CDR2 YYDKDF (reference sequence). V was clipped by 3 bases and J by 7 bases; unmatched bases: 7. In DNA, the CDR3 is TGTGCCACCAGCAGCCGGACAGGGGCCCGTGAGCAGTACTTC. It is translated as CATSSRTGAREQYF.

The J gene is TRBJ2-3, the V gene TRBV7-8, with D maybe TRBD1 (5 bases). V gave up 5 bases and J gave up 4 bases, with 13 bases separating them. Germline lookup yields CDR1 SGHVS and CDR2 FQNEAQ. This CDR3 has 14 amino acids. The CDR3 is CASSPRDSADTQYF. The CDR3 DNA is TGTGCCAGCAGCCCCCGAGACAGCGCAGATACGCAGTATTTT.

This clone was seen a few times. The chain has TRBV30 and TRBJ2-6; D gene uncertain. Germline V lookup: CDR1 GTSNPN, CDR2 SVGIG (reference sequence). V gave up 2 bases and J gave up 0 bases, with 14 bases separating them. The CDR3 is 17 amino acids. The CDR3 DNA follows: TGTGCCTGGAGTCCCACCCGGTCTAGCTCTGGGGCCAACGTCCTGACTTTC. This gives the protein CAWSPTRSSSGANVLTF.

V usage is TRBV5-5 and J usage is TRBJ2-7, with 9 bases fitting TRBD2. CDR1 SGHKS and CDR2 YYEKEE come from the germline V gene (reference sequence). V lost 3 bases, J lost 0 bases, and 4 bases stayed unmatched. This CDR3 contains 15 residues. CDR3 nucleotides: TGTGCCAGCAGCTCCTCTAGCGGGAACTCCTACGAGCAGTACTTC. It encodes CASSSSSGNSYEQYF.

In its sample, this clone was seen a few times. The rearrangement uses TRBV19 and TRBJ1-1, with 10 bases fitting TRBD1. The CDR3 length is 16 residues. Per germline, CDR1 LNHDA and CDR2 SQIVND (reference sequence). After removal of 7 bases from V and 0 bases from J, the junction contained 8 bases not matched to a gene. In nucleotides, the CDR3 is TGTGCCAGTATAACGGGGACAGGGGCTTTGAACACTGAAGCTTTCTTT. It specifies CASITGTGALNTEAFF. The entire variable domain, with the rest obtained from reference TRBV19 and TRBJ1-1, is as follows: DGGITQSPKYLFRKEGQNVTLSCEQNLNHDAMYWYRQDPGQGLRLIYYSQIVNDFQKGDIAEGYSVSREKKESFPLTVTSAQKNPTAFYLCASITGTGALNTEAFFGQGTRLTVV.

A few counts support this clone. This specimen includes other DNA sequences encoding the same CDR3. CDR3 DNA: TGCAGTGCTAGTAGGGGGGAAAAACTGTTTTTT. Amino acids: CSASRGEKLFF. The J gene is TRBJ1-4, the V gene TRBV20-1; possibly TRBD1 for D (6 bases). The CDR3 has 11 residues. V lost 3 bases and J lost 8, with 7 bases in between. CDR1 and CDR2 (germline): DFQATT, SNEGSKA (reference sequence).

This clone was counted a few times. The chain uses TRBV2 and TRBJ1-2, with 7 bases aligning to TRBD1. The CDR3 totals 15 residues. Trimming removed 7 bases from V and 4 bases from J; junction bases left unmatched: 12. Germline V lookup: CDR1 SNHLY, CDR2 FYNNEI. CDR3 region: CASKSPGTVSYGYTF. DNA for the CDR3: TGTGCCAGCAAAAGCCCCGGGACAGTTAGCTATGGCTACACCTTC.

This chain links TRBV29-1 with TRBJ2-5, with D possibly matching TRBD1 (5 bases). V lost 3 bases to trimming and J lost 1 base, with 9 bases between them. The CDR3 extends over 13 amino acids. CDR1 is SQVTM, CDR2 ANQGSEA, per germline. The CDR3 here is CSVEGPSQETQYF. The CDR3 DNA is TGCAGCGTTGAGGGGCCTAGCCAAGAGACCCAGTACTTC.

In its sample, this clone was seen a few times. The chain is built from TRBV5-1 and TRBJ2-1, with TRBD2 matching 10 bases. The CDR3 is 16 amino acids. Unmatched junction bases numbered 10, after V lost 4 bases and J lost 6 bases. CDR1 and CDR2 from the germline V gene are SGHRS and YFSETQ. CDR3 in amino acids: CASSTVAGGPSNEQFF. The CDR3 DNA follows: TGCGCCAGCAGCACAGTAGCGGGAGGCCCCTCCAATGAGCAGTTCTTC.

This clone was found a few times. The chain combines TRBV28 with TRBJ2-3; 7 nucleotides line up with TRBD1. The CDR3 contains 15 residues. V was pared by 6 bases and J by 4 bases, with 10 bases of the junction left unmatched. CDR1 and CDR2 (germline): MDHEN, SYDVKM. This chain's CDR3 is CASRGQQGWADTQYF. CDR3 sequence (DNA): TGTGCCAGCAGGGGGCAACAGGGGTGGGCAGATACGCAGTATTTT.

This clone turned up a few times. Written as DNA, the CDR3 is TGTCTTAGTGGCTATGGCTACACCTTC. It yields the protein CLSGYGYTF. The chain recombines TRBV28 with TRBJ1-2; no reliable D call. The CDR3 is 9 residues long. The germline gives CDR1 MDHEN, CDR2 SYDVKM.

The CDR3 protein is CSVEPAGRQFF. CDR3 in DNA: TGCAGCGTTGAACCGGCGGGGCGTCAGTTCTTC. V and J are TRBV29-1 and TRBJ2-1; D might be TRBD2 (6 bases). CDR3 length equals 11 residues. V shed 2 bases and J shed 13 bases, with 12 bases lying between them. Per germline, CDR1 SQVTM and CDR2 ANQGSEA.

The V call is TRBV5-4, the J call TRBJ2-7; no definite D call. V was shortened by 2 bases and J by 2 bases, with 8 bases between the two germline ends. This CDR3 is 13 amino acids long. Germline-derived CDR1 and CDR2 are SGHNT and YYREEE (reference sequence). CDR3 in amino acids: CASSFGQAYEQYF. The DNA for the CDR3 is TGTGCCAGCAGCTTTGGGCAGGCCTACGAGCAGTACTTC.

This clone has only a few counts. The CDR3 nucleotides are TGCGCCAGCAGCCATTACGAACTAGCGGGAGGACAGGATGAGCAGTTCTTC. Its protein product is CASSHYELAGGQDEQFF. V and J are TRBV4-3 and TRBJ2-1; 12 bases are shared with TRBD2. Trimming removed 3 bases from V and 8 bases from J; junction bases left unmatched: 11. The CDR3 runs to 17 residues. CDR1 and CDR2 from the germline V gene are LGHNA and YSLEER.

This clone was observed a few times. This sequence joins TRBV29-1 and TRBJ2-3; D uncertain. The V end lost 2 bases, the J end lost 0 bases, and 9 bases lay between the germline ends. The V gene's germline CDR1 is SQVTM and CDR2 ANQGSEA. CDR3 length: 14 amino acids. CDR3 sequence: CSVELRTSTDTQYF. In DNA, the CDR3 is TGCAGCGTTGAACTCCGTACTAGCACAGATACGCAGTATTTT.

With regard to this clone: The limits of the CDR3 on the DNA are not certain, so only TCRdb's listed CDR3 is given. The gene calls are TRBV28 and TRBJ2-5; whether TRBD1, the table's D call, matches the DNA was not checked. Germline V CDR1 and CDR2: MDHEN, SYDVKM. The CDR3 extends over 12 residues, inclusive of both ends. The CDR3 here is CASSFAQGAPYF.

This rearrangement joins TRBV30 to TRBJ2-1; D perhaps matches TRBD1 (7 bases). Germline V gene data show CDR1 as GTSNPN and CDR2 as SVGIG (reference sequence). The CDR3 spans 16 residues. V dropped 3 bases and J dropped 2 bases, with 17 bases sitting between them. The DNA for the CDR3 is TGTGCCTGGAGGGCTCAGGGGGGAGGCACCTACAATGAGCAGTTCTTC. This sequence encodes CAWRAQGGGTYNEQFF.

The CDR3 is CASSRNRGNEQFF. CDR3 bases: TGCGCCAGCAGCCGGAACAGGGGCAATGAGCAGTTCTTC. This rearrangement joins TRBV4-3 to TRBJ2-1; 7 bases are shared with TRBD1. The ends lost 4 bases at V and 6 bases at J; junction bases unmatched: 3. Germline V gene lookup returns CDR1 LGHNA and CDR2 YSLEER. This CDR3 has 13 amino acids.

The V and J genes are TRBV7-3 and TRBJ2-1; the match to TRBD2 covers 9 bases. CDR3 length: 17 amino acids. CDR1 and CDR2 (germline): SGHTA, FQGTGA. J was trimmed by 6 bases and V by 2 bases; bases with no gene match: 11. The DNA for the CDR3 is TGTGCCAGCAGCTTACTGGCGGGAGGGCCAAAAGGCAATGAGCAGTTCTTC. It translates to CASSLLAGGPKGNEQFF.

The chain carries TRBV11-3 and TRBJ2-1; TRBD2 matches 12 bases. The V and J ends lost 0 bases and 10 bases, in that order; junction bases with no gene match: 4. The CDR3 runs 15 residues. CDR1 is SGHNT and CDR2 is YENEEA in the germline V gene. The DNA of the CDR3 is TGTGCCAGCAGCTTAGATGTCCTAGCGGGAGGGGAGCAGTTCTTC. Translated, it gives CASSLDVLAGGEQFF. Full variable domain (remainder filled in from reference TRBV11-3 and TRBJ2-1): EAGVVQSPRYKIIEKKQPVAFWCNPISGHNTLYWYLQNLGQGPELLIRYENEEAVDDSQLPKDRFSAERLKGVDSTLKIQPAELGDSAVYLCASSLDVLAGGEQFFGPGTRLTVL.

The chain recombines TRBV9 with TRBJ2-3; 12 bases are a match to TRBD2. This CDR3 is built from 17 residues. CDR1 is SGDLS and CDR2 is YYNGEE in the germline V gene. Trimming cost V 3 bases and J 4 bases; bases outside gene matches: 9. DNA of the CDR3: TGTGCCAGCAGCGCTACTCTAGCGGGAGGGCTCTCAGATACGCAGTATTTT. Its translation: CASSATLAGGLSDTQYF.

A few counts support this clone. The V gene is TRBV30, the J gene TRBJ1-5; D remains unclear. V lost 2 bases to trimming and J lost 4 bases, with 21 bases between them. Germline values: CDR1 GTSNPN, CDR2 SVGIG (reference sequence). The CDR3 length is 17 residues. The CDR3 nucleotides are TGTGCCTGGAGTCGCGAACCCGCTCTGATTCCGAATCAGCCCCAGCATTTT. Protein sequence: CAWSREPALIPNQPQHF.

This clone has just a few counts. The V and J genes are TRBV7-9 and TRBJ2-7; D might be TRBD1 (6 bases). Deletions cut 5 bases from V and 6 bases from J, with 8 bases between. The CDR3 is 11 residues long. Germline V gene sequence: CDR1 SEHNR, CDR2 FQNEAQ (reference sequence). Here the CDR3 DNA reads TGTGCCAGCAGCCCAGGGGCCGAGCAGTACTTC. Residues: CASSPGAEQYF.

The J gene is TRBJ2-1, the V gene TRBV19; 9 bases match TRBD2. J was trimmed by 3 bases and V by 5 bases; bases with no gene match: 8. The CDR3 runs to 16 residues. Germline values: CDR1 LNHDA, CDR2 SQIVND (reference sequence). The CDR3 nucleotides read TGTGCCAGTAGTCCCCCCGGACTAGCGAACTACAATGAGCAGTTCTTC. Its translation is CASSPPGLANYNEQFF.

This clone has only a few counts. The rearrangement uses TRBV5-4 and TRBJ2-5; 13 positions agree with TRBD2. From germline, CDR1 is SGHNT and CDR2 YYREEE (reference sequence). CDR3 length: 15 residues. Trimming cost V 4 bases and J 3 bases; bases outside gene matches: 3. CDR3: CASSLGLAGEETQYF. As DNA, the CDR3 is TGTGCCAGCAGCCTCGGACTAGCGGGAGAAGAGACCCAGTACTTC.

This clone was detected a few times. J is TRBJ1-5 and V is TRBV19; 8 bases are shared with TRBD1. Germline values: CDR1 LNHDA, CDR2 SQIVND (reference sequence). Losses at the gene ends were 8 bases for V and 3 bases for J; bases not matched to a gene: 3. There are 13 residues in the CDR3. Written as DNA, the CDR3 is TGTGCCAGTCAGGACAGGGTCAATCAGCCCCAGCATTTT. Its translation: CASQDRVNQPQHF.

The chain is built from TRBV7-2 and TRBJ2-5, with 7 positions matching TRBD1. CDR3 length: 13 residues. From germline, CDR1 is SGHTA and CDR2 FQGNSA. J gave up 5 bases and V 6 bases, and 6 bases lay outside the gene matches. The CDR3 DNA is TGTGCCAGCAGTTTGGACAGGAAGGAGACCCAGTACTTC. Translating it yields CASSLDRKETQYF.

This chain connects TRBV28 to TRBJ2-7; D ambiguous. Per the germline V gene, CDR1 is MDHEN and CDR2 is SYDVKM. The CDR3 sequence is 13 residues long. Trimming cost V 5 bases and J 6 bases, with 14 bases left between them. The CDR3 nucleotides are TGTGCCAGCAGTCTACCCGCCCTCGCCGAGCAGTACTTC. This codes for CASSLPALAEQYF. The variable domain in full, with the rest retrieved from reference TRBV28 and TRBJ2-7, is DVKVTQSSRYLVKRTGEKVFLECVQDMDHENMFWYRQDPGLGLRLIYFSYDVKMKEKGDIPEGYSVSREKKERFSLILESASTNQTSMYLCASSLPALAEQYFGPGTRLTVT.